This TCR beta chain was obtained from a study of T cell responses to AZD1222 COVID-19 vaccine. General observations from the study: Compared with day 0, the breadth and depth of the Spike-specific TCR repertoire rose significantly after two doses of AZD1222.

This clone is termed medium-sized. Its antigen is currently unknown. Other DNA sequences of this sample code for an identical CDR3. TCRdb's copy holds only in-frame clones and misses some; the assay was immunoSEQ multiplex PCR. The sample has 180,000 or so clones, 91% seen once. The specimen comprised peripheral blood, sampled 28 days after the second AZD1222 dose. This sequence originates from an adult who received the AZD1222 COVID-19 vaccine.

The CDR3 DNA reads TGCAGCGTTGAAATAGGGGATAGGGGCTACGAGCAGTACTTC. Protein product: CSVEIGDRGYEQYF. V and J are TRBV29-1 and TRBJ2-7; D possibly corresponds to TRBD1 (5 bases). The germline CDR1 and CDR2 sequences are SQVTM and ANQGSEA. The CDR3 is 14 amino acids. Trimming shortened V by 2 bases and J by 3 bases, and 14 bases separated the two germline ends.